The clone carrying this TCR beta chain was detected only once. Unsorted PBMC contributed 250 to 350 ng DNA, around 30,000 T cell genomes, to each replicate PCR. Assay: immunoSEQ multiplex PCR; the TCRdb copy retains only in-frame clones and omits some. Of about half a million clones listed, roughly 78% are singletons. These data are taken from a study of shared clonotypes between healthy human individuals. This receptor was identified in a woman aged 40-49 years in good health. Some clones in this sample may be carry-over from other donors' samples. Input material: PBMCs.

The CDR3 loop reads CASSEPGLANEQFF. CDR3 nucleotides: TGTGCCAGCAGTGAGCCGGGACTAGCTAATGAGCAGTTCTTC. The chain combines TRBV25-1 with TRBJ2-1; TRBD2 agrees at 9 bases. V was pared by 3 bases and J by 7 bases, with 4 bases of the junction left unmatched. The CDR3 is 14 residues long. The germline V gene encodes CDR1 MGHDK and CDR2 SYGVNS.